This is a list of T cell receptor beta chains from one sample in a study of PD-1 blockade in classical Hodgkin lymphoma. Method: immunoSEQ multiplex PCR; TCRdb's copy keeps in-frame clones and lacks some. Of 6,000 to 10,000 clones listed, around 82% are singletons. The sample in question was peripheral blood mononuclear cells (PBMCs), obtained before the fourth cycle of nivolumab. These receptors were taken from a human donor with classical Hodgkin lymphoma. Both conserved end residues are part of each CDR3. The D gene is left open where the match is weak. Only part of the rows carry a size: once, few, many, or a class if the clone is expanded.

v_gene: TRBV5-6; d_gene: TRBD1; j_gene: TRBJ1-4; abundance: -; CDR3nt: TGTGCCAGCAGCCTTCTAGGGGGCGCCGAAACTAATGAAAAACTGTTTTTT; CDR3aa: CASSLLGGAETNEKLFF
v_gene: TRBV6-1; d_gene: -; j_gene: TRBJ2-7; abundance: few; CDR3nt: TGTGCCAGCTCGTCCGGGTCCTACGAGCAGTACTTC; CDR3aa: CASSSGSYEQYF
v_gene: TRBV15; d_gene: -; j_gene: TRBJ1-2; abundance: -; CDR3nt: TGTGCCACCAGCAGAGATCTCGCAGGGACGGGCTACACCTTC; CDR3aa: CATSRDLAGTGYTF
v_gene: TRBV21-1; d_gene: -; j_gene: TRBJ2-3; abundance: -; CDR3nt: TGTGCCAGCAGCAAAGCCGGGACTAGCGGGAGAGGGTCCCCTAGCACAGATACGCAGTATTTT; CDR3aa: CASSKAGTSGRGSPSTDTQYF
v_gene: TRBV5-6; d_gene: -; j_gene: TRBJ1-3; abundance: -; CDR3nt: TGTGCCAGCAGCCTGGGAGGGGTTGGAAACACCATATATTTT; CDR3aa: CASSLGGVGNTIYF
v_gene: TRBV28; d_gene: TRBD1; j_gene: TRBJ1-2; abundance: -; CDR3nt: TGTGCCAGCACCTGGACAGGGGGCTTCTATGGCTACACCTTC; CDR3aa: CASTWTGGFYGYTF
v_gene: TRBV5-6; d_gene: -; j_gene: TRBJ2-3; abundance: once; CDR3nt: TGTGCCAGCAGCTTGGAGGGCGGGGCTTGGGGAGACACAGATACGCAGTATTTT; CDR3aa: CASSLEGGAWGDTDTQYF
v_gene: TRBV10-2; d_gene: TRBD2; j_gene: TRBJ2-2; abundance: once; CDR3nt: TGCGCCAGCAGTGAGTCTGGGACTAGCGGGCCTAACACCGGGGAGCTGTTTTTT; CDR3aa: CASSESGTSGPNTGELFF
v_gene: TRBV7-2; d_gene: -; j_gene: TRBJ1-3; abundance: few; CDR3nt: TGTGCCAGCAGCTTAGTTGGGCAAACTGGAAACACCATATATTTT; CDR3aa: CASSLVGQTGNTIYF
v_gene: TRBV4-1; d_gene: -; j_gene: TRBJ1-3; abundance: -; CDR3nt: TGCGCCAGCAGCCAAGCAGGGGCCAACTCTGGAAACACCATATATTTT; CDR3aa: CASSQAGANSGNTIYF